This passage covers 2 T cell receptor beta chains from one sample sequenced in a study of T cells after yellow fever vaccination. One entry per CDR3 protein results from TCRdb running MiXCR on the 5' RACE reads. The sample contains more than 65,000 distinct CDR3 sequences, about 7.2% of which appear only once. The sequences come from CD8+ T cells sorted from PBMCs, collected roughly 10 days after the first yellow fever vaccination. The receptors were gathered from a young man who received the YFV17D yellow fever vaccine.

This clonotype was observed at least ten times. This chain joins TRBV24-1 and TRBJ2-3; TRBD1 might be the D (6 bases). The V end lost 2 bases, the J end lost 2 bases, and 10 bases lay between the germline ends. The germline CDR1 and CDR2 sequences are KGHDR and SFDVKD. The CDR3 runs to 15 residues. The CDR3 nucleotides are TGTGCCACCAGTGATTACAGGGAGACCACAGATACGCAGTATTTT. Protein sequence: CATSDYRETTDTQYF.

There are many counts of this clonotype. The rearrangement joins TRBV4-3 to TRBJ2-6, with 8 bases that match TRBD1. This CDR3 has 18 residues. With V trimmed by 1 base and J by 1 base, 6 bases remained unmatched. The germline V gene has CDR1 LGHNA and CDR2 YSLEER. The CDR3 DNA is TGCGCCAGCAGCCAAGTTCAGACAGGGGTTTCTGGGGCCAACGTCCTGACTTTC. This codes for CASSQVQTGVSGANVLTF.